One and the same sample provided the 29 T cell receptor beta chains below, sequenced in a study of technical replicates of blood from four donors. Some clones are missing from TCRdb's copy, which holds only in-frame ones; the method was immunoSEQ multiplex PCR. There are roughly 72,000 clones in the sample; 96% occur only once, and roughly 0.34% lies in the top ten. Specimen: T cells isolated from PBMCs. All receptors derive from a human donor in good health.

This chain uses TRBV10-3 with TRBJ2-7; D remains ambiguous. This CDR3 contains 14 residues. V lost 4 bases to trimming and J lost 0 bases, with 10 bases between them. Germline V lookup: CDR1 ENHRY, CDR2 SYGVKD. CDR3: CAISGGQSSYEQYF. The CDR3 coding sequence is TGTGCCATCAGTGGTGGGCAAAGCTCCTACGAGCAGTACTTC.

This clone was seen just once. The rearrangement links TRBV13 to TRBJ2-1; no definite D call. V was pared by 1 base and J by 9 bases, with 7 bases between. The CDR3 extends over 12 amino acids. Per the germline V gene, CDR1 is PRHDT and CDR2 is FYEKMQ (reference sequence). CDR3 DNA sequence: TGTGCCAGCAGCTTAGACTTTCTTGAGCAGTTCTTC. Translation: CASSLDFLEQFF. The whole variable domain, filled in from reference TRBV13 and TRBJ2-1, reads AAGVIQSPRHLIKEKRETATLKCYPIPRHDTVYWYQQGPGQDPQFLISFYEKMQSDKGSIPDRFSAQQFSDYHSELNMSSLELGDSALYFCASSLDFLEQFFGPGTRLTVL.

The V call is TRBV6-6, the J call TRBJ1-2; D gene unclear. Trimming took off 5 bases at V and 4 bases at J, with 5 bases between the two ends. The CDR3 has 11 amino acids. Germline CDR1 reads MNHNY; CDR2 reads SVGAGI (reference sequence). CDR3 bases: TGTGCCAGCAGTACGAGCTATGGCTACACCTTC. Protein product: CASSTSYGYTF.

V and J are TRBV6-5 and TRBJ2-5, with 9 positions matching TRBD2. Germline CDR1 MNHEY, CDR2 SVGAGI. Trimming took 2 bases from V and 5 from J; bases not matched to a gene: 6. This CDR3 is built from 15 residues. The CDR3 here is CASSYVAGVGETQYF. The CDR3, as DNA: TGTGCCAGCAGTTACGTAGCGGGAGTCGGGGAGACCCAGTACTTC.

The chain joins TRBV10-3 to TRBJ1-1, with D perhaps matching TRBD1 (5 bases). The CDR3 covers 12 residues. Germline assignment: CDR1 ENHRY and CDR2 SYGVKD. V shed 3 bases and J shed 11 bases, with 13 bases lying between them. The CDR3 reads CAISEGAKSAFF. The CDR3 DNA sequence: TGTGCCATCAGTGAAGGGGCAAAATCGGCTTTCTTT.

A remark on this clone: Other DNA sequences in this sample translate to the same CDR3. The rearrangement joins TRBV15 to TRBJ2-1; D gene uncertain. The CDR3 runs 12 residues. CDR1 and CDR2 from the germline V gene are LNHNV and YYDKDF (reference sequence). V dropped 0 bases and J dropped 8 bases, with 5 bases sitting between them. CDR3 bases: TGTGCCACCAGCAGAGACGAGGATGAGCAGTTCTTC. Its protein product is CATSRDEDEQFF.

This chain connects TRBV14 to TRBJ2-1; D is uncertain. Trimming left V 4 bases short and J 8 bases short, with 12 bases between. This CDR3 comprises 13 residues. The germline V gene encodes CDR1 SGHDN and CDR2 FVKESK. CDR3 loop: CASSRLVDHEQFF. CDR3 coding DNA: TGTGCCAGCAGCCGTCTAGTGGATCATGAGCAGTTCTTC. Combining the CDR3 with reference TRBV14 and TRBJ2-1 gives the whole variable domain EAGVTQFPSHSVIEKGQTVTLRCDPISGHDNLYWYRRVMGKEIKFLLHFVKESKQDESGMPNNRFLAERTGGTYSTLKVQPAELEDSGVYFCASSRLVDHEQFFGPGTRLTVL.

The chain links TRBV18 to TRBJ1-4, with 10 bases that match TRBD1. The CDR3 contains 15 residues. J gave up 7 bases and V 2 bases, and 4 bases lay outside the gene matches. Germline values: CDR1 KGHSH, CDR2 LQKENI. The CDR3 region is CASSPYRDRGEKLFF. In nucleotides, the CDR3 is TGTGCCAGCTCACCATATCGGGACAGGGGTGAAAAACTGTTTTTT.

The V and J genes are TRBV11-2 and TRBJ1-5; 7 bases are shared with TRBD1. Per germline, CDR1 SGHAT and CDR2 FQNNGV. The CDR3 covers 15 residues. J gave up 4 bases and V 4 bases, and 7 bases lay outside the gene matches. The CDR3 is CASSYGTEPNQPQHF. CDR3 in DNA: TGTGCCAGCAGCTATGGGACAGAACCAAATCAGCCCCAGCATTTT. Using reference TRBV11-2 and TRBJ1-5 for the parts outside the CDR3, the full variable domain is EAGVAQSPRYKIIEKRQSVAFWCNPISGHATLYWYQQILGQGPKLLIQFQNNGVVDDSQLPKDRFSAERLKGVDSTLKIQPAKLEDSAVYLCASSYGTEPNQPQHFGDGTRLSIL.

CDR3 protein: CASSLTDYNEQFF. The CDR3 region has the DNA TGTGCCAGCAGCTTGACTGATTACAATGAGCAGTTCTTC. The J gene is TRBJ2-1, the V gene TRBV7-8; D ambiguous. Germline values: CDR1 SGHVS, CDR2 FQNEAQ. This CDR3 is built from 13 residues. Trimming pared 3 bases from V and 4 bases from J, leaving 7 bases between.

The rearrangement joins TRBV6-5 to TRBJ2-1; 9 nucleotides agree with TRBD1. This CDR3 contains 14 residues. The trim removed 9 bases at V and 4 bases at J, leaving 7 bases unmatched. Germline-derived CDR1 and CDR2 are MNHEY and SVGAGI. The CDR3 loop is CASIPGQGYNEQFF. The CDR3 nucleotides read TGTGCCAGTATACCGGGACAGGGATACAATGAGCAGTTCTTC.

The chain has TRBV4-1 and TRBJ2-5, with 7 bases identical to TRBD1. V lost 4 bases to trimming and J lost 5 bases; unmatched junction nucleotides: 7. Germline lookup yields CDR1 MGHRA and CDR2 YSYEKL. The CDR3 sequence is 14 residues long. The CDR3 nucleotides read TGCGCCAGCAGCCCCCGACCCAGGGGGGAGACCCAGTACTTC. Amino acid sequence: CASSPRPRGETQYF.

The chain employs TRBV5-6 and TRBJ2-7; D uncertain. Trimming cost V 2 bases and J 2 bases, with 5 bases left between them. In germline, CDR1 is SGHDT, CDR2 YYEEEE. The CDR3 loop spans 12 amino acids. The CDR3 DNA reads TGTGCCAGCAGCTTCTCTCCCTACGAGCAGTACTTC. Its protein is CASSFSPYEQYF.

The gene calls are TRBV6-6 and TRBJ1-5, with a tentative D call TRBD1 (5 bases). Between the trimmed V and J ends, which lost 0 bases and 6 bases, there was a span of 9 bases. Per germline, CDR1 MNHNY and CDR2 SVGAGI (reference sequence). The CDR3 runs 14 residues. For the CDR3, the DNA is TGTGCCAGCAGTTACTCGGGGGGGAGTCAGCCCCAGCATTTT. Protein sequence: CASSYSGGSQPQHF.

The chain joins TRBV7-3 to TRBJ2-5; 7 positions agree with TRBD1. The CDR3 loop spans 14 amino acids. The germline gives CDR1 SGHTA, CDR2 FQGTGA. V shed 5 bases and J 4 bases; nucleotides not matched to a gene: 7. The CDR3: CASSMTGFGETQYF. The CDR3 coding sequence is TGTGCCAGCAGCATGACAGGGTTCGGAGAGACCCAGTACTTC. The whole variable domain, remainder taken from reference TRBV7-3 and TRBJ2-5, is GAGVSQTPSNKVTEKGKYVELRCDPISGHTALYWYRQSLGQGPEFLIYFQGTGAADDSGLPNDRFFAVRPEGSVSTLKIQRTERGDSAVYLCASSMTGFGETQYFGPGTRLLVL.

The J gene is TRBJ1-1, the V gene TRBV5-6, with D perhaps TRBD1 (5 bases). The V gene lost 5 bases and the J gene lost 7 bases, with 21 bases spanning the gap. This CDR3 region has 15 residues. The germline V gene has CDR1 SGHDT and CDR2 YYEEEE. The CDR3 sequence is CASRLEVVGEGEAFF. The CDR3 DNA is TGTGCCAGCAGGCTGGAGGTCGTGGGGGAGGGTGAAGCTTTCTTT.

The genes are TRBV5-6 and TRBJ2-3, with 7 bases identical to TRBD1. The germline gives CDR1 SGHDT, CDR2 YYEEEE. V trimming: 5 bases; J trimming: 3 bases; junction bases outside the gene matches: 6. CDR3 length equals 14 residues. CDR3 sequence (DNA): TGTGCCAGCAGTGAGACAGGGTTTACAGATACGCAGTATTTT. As protein: CASSETGFTDTQYF.

The chain combines TRBV10-3 with TRBJ2-2; D is unresolved. There are 14 residues in the CDR3. Deletions cut 0 bases from V and 5 bases from J, with 7 bases between. CDR1 is ENHRY, CDR2 SYGVKD, per germline. The CDR3 here is CAISESGETGELFF. For the CDR3, the DNA is TGTGCCATCAGTGAGTCAGGAGAAACCGGGGAGCTGTTTTTT.

The CDR3 coding sequence is TGTGCCAGCAGCGTAGAGCGGTCCGTGGGTGAGCAGTTCTTC. Its translation is CASSVERSVGEQFF. The rearrangement joins TRBV9 to TRBJ2-1, with D possibly TRBD2 on 5 matching bases. CDR3 length: 14 residues. Germline lookup yields CDR1 SGDLS and CDR2 YYNGEE. Trimming took 0 bases from V and 9 from J, leaving 13 bases between them.

The chain employs TRBV13 and TRBJ1-1; D is unclear. V gave up 5 bases and J gave up 5 bases, with 9 bases separating them. The CDR3 length is 12 residues. The V gene's germline CDR1 is PRHDT and CDR2 FYEKMQ (reference sequence). The CDR3 loop reads CASSPTWTEAFF. DNA for the CDR3: TGTGCCAGCAGCCCTACTTGGACTGAAGCTTTCTTT.

The V and J genes are TRBV2 and TRBJ1-4; 7 bases agree with TRBD1. Trimming removed 10 bases from V and 0 bases from J; junction bases left unmatched: 5. CDR3 length equals 14 residues. Germline V gene data show CDR1 as SNHLY and CDR2 as FYNNEI. The CDR3 loop reads CATQGVATNEKLFF. DNA of the CDR3: TGTGCCACCCAGGGGGTTGCAACTAATGAAAAACTGTTTTTT.

The chain employs TRBV27 and TRBJ2-7; D unresolved. CDR1 and CDR2 (germline): MNHEY, SMNVEV (reference sequence). This CDR3 spans 12 amino acids. V gave up 6 bases and J gave up 3 bases, with 9 bases separating them. The CDR3 region has the DNA TGTGCCAGCAGCCTTTACTACTACGAGCAGTACTTC. Protein sequence: CASSLYYYEQYF.

The gene calls are TRBV15 and TRBJ2-2, with 14 bases lining up with TRBD2. CDR1 is LNHNV, CDR2 YYDKDF, per germline (reference sequence). J gave up 4 bases and V 2 bases, and 6 bases lay outside the gene matches. The CDR3 has 18 residues. CDR3 in DNA: TGTGCCACCAGCAGATCCGGGACTAGCGGGAGTTTCACCGGGGAGCTGTTTTTT. Translating it yields CATSRSGTSGSFTGELFF.

V is TRBV19 and J is TRBJ2-1; 8 bases line up with TRBD1. There are 13 residues in the CDR3. CDR1 LNHDA and CDR2 SQIVND come from the germline V gene (reference sequence). V shed 5 bases, J shed 8 bases, and the junction held 5 bases outside the gene matches. CDR3 bases: TGTGCCAGTAGTTGGCAGGGGGCCCATGAGCAGTTCTTC. It is translated as CASSWQGAHEQFF.

CDR3 sequence reads: CASSYLAGGTEAFF. Here the CDR3 DNA reads TGTGCCAGCAGTTATTTGGCAGGGGGCACTGAAGCTTTCTTT. The chain uses TRBV6-5 and TRBJ1-1, with TRBD1 identical over 7 bases. Germline loops: CDR1 MNHEY, CDR2 SVGAGI. CDR3 length equals 14 residues. The V and J ends lost 3 bases and 4 bases, in that order; junction bases with no gene match: 5.

This chain uses TRBV10-3 with TRBJ2-5; D unresolved. This CDR3 spans 12 amino acids. The germline V gene encodes CDR1 ENHRY and CDR2 SYGVKD. V shed 7 bases and J shed 9 bases, with 15 bases lying between them. CDR3 protein: CAIIITAWAQYF. In nucleotides, the CDR3 is TGTGCCATCATTATAACAGCCTGGGCCCAGTACTTC.

The rearrangement links TRBV20-1 to TRBJ2-7; 7 bases line up with TRBD1. Germline V gene lookup returns CDR1 DFQATT and CDR2 SNEGSKA (reference sequence). This CDR3 spans 11 amino acids. With V trimmed by 6 bases and J by 3 bases, 2 bases remained unmatched. The CDR3 region is CSAGQIYEQYF. As DNA, the CDR3 is TGCAGTGCGGGACAGATCTACGAGCAGTACTTC.

The chain combines TRBV27 with TRBJ1-4; TRBD1 might be the D (6 bases). Germline V gene data show CDR1 as MNHEY and CDR2 as SMNVEV (reference sequence). The V end was cut by 4 bases, the J end by 7 bases, with 10 bases between. The CDR3 contains 13 residues. CDR3 amino acids: CASSWTASEKLFF. The CDR3 DNA is TGTGCCAGCAGTTGGACAGCCTCTGAAAAACTGTTTTTT.

This clone was detected only once. The chain recombines TRBV29-1 with TRBJ2-7; TRBD2 is a possible D gene (5 bases). V shed 5 bases and J shed 2 bases, with 19 bases lying between them. This CDR3 spans 15 amino acids. Germline CDR1 SQVTM, CDR2 ANQGSEA. DNA for the CDR3: TGCAGCGTTCCCGTTTGGACCCTGGAGGCCTACGAGCAGTACTTC. Translating gives CSVPVWTLEAYEQYF.